This T cell receptor beta chain comes out of a study of shared clonotypes between healthy human individuals. This clone came up a few times. This same CDR3 is encoded by further DNA sequences in the sample. Between the trimmed V and J ends, which lost 2 bases and 0 bases, there was a span of 5 bases. This CDR3 has 14 residues. CDR1 and CDR2 from the germline V gene are MDHEN and SYDVKM. As originally analysed: Quality scores were absent from the junction-only immunoSEQ sequences, so filtering differed. The method was immunoSEQ multiplex PCR; TCRdb's version includes in-frame clones alone and lacks a portion of them. That table furnishes V, J and clone size, whereas the DNA furnished D and trimming. The table shows around 2.1 million clones, with about 93% occurring only once. Positively selected for CCR7, the CD45RO-negative cells used as naive CD8 cells excluded terminally differentiated effector memory CD45RA+ cells.

The rearrangement joins TRBV28 to TRBJ2-1, with unresolved D. Sequenced input: naive CD8+ T cells from PBMCs. This TCR was recovered from a man aged 18-30 years in good health. Some clones in this sample may be carry-over from other donors' samples. The CDR3 bases are TGTGCCAGCAGTTTAACGAGCTCCTACAATGAGCAGTTCTTC. Residues: CASSLTSSYNEQFF. Supplemented by reference TRBV28 and TRBJ2-1, the full variable domain reads DVKVTQSSRYLVKRTGEKVFLECVQDMDHENMFWYRQDPGLGLRLIYFSYDVKMKEKGDIPEGYSVSREKKERFSLILESASTNQTSMYLCASSLTSSYNEQFFGPGTRLTVL.